What follows are 26 T cell receptor beta chains derived from one specimen sequenced in a study of human T cells and chemical hapten exposure. TCRdb reprocessed the RACE reads with MiXCR, giving one entry per CDR3 protein. The data contain some 84,000 distinct CDR3 sequences, 8.5% of them singletons. The time point here: pre-sensitization, week 0. Noted treatment: therapeutic diphenylcyclopropenone sensitization with weekly scalp DPC. Specimen: whole blood, collected in connection with sensitization to the hapten diphenylcyclopropenone (DPC). The source of these receptors is a man aged 40-55 years with alopecia areata. Some clones in this sample may be carry-over from other donors' samples.

This clonotype was found many times. The chain joins TRBV20-1 to TRBJ1-6; D call uncertain. Looked up from germline, CDR1 is DFQATT and CDR2 is SNEGSKA (reference sequence). Trimming removed 0 bases at V and 0 bases at J, with 15 bases between. The CDR3 sequence is 18 residues long. In DNA form, the CDR3 reads TGCAGTGCTAGAGATGTGAAATTGGGAAACTCCTATAATTCACCCCTCCACTTT. Protein: CSARDVKLGNSYNSPLHF.

The rearrangement joins TRBV28 to TRBJ1-5; D is unresolved. Germline V gene data show CDR1 as MDHEN and CDR2 as SYDVKM. Trimming pared 5 bases from V and 5 bases from J, leaving 13 bases between. The CDR3 spans 14 residues. DNA of the CDR3: TGTGCCAGCAGTGGTGCCGGGGATTATCAGCCCCAGCATTTT. Translation: CASSGAGDYQPQHF.

This clonotype was seen repeatedly, ten times or more. This chain links TRBV5-1 with TRBJ1-2, with D perhaps matching TRBD1 (6 bases). Trimming took off 4 bases at V and 14 bases at J, with 21 bases between the two ends. Germline CDR1 is SGHRS and CDR2 is YFSETQ. The CDR3 has 13 amino acids. CDR3 DNA: TGCGCCAGCAGCCGGGAGGGGACACGGGGTATAACCTTC. This gives the protein CASSREGTRGITF.

The chain recombines TRBV6-5 with TRBJ2-5; 7 positions match TRBD2. CDR1 and CDR2 from the germline V gene are MNHEY and SVGAGI. Trimming took 6 bases from V and 9 from J; bases not matched to a gene: 13. This CDR3 has 14 residues. The CDR3 nucleotides read TGTGCCAGCAGCCGGACTAGGAAGCTTGACGCCCAGTACTTC. Translation gives CASSRTRKLDAQYF.

This clonotype was observed a few times. V and J are TRBV7-9 and TRBJ1-3; TRBD1 is a possible D gene (5 bases). The germline V gene encodes CDR1 SEHNR and CDR2 FQNEAQ (reference sequence). The CDR3 runs 15 residues. The V and J ends lost 5 bases and 0 bases respectively, with 11 bases between them. The CDR3 region has the DNA TGTGCCAGCAGCGGGACTAGGGCCTCTGGAAACACCATATATTTT. It encodes CASSGTRASGNTIYF.

The chain is built from TRBV6-5 and TRBJ1-1, with D perhaps TRBD1 (6 bases). CDR3 size: 15 residues. The V and J ends lost 7 bases and 1 base respectively, with 16 bases between them. Germline assignment: CDR1 MNHEY and CDR2 SVGAGI. CDR3 bases: TGTGCCAGCAACGACCGGGACACCAAGAACACTGAAGCTTTCTTT. This sequence encodes CASNDRDTKNTEAFF.

This sequence joins TRBV6-2 or TRBV6-3 and TRBJ1-1; D possibly corresponds to TRBD1 (6 bases). This CDR3 has 16 residues. Germline CDR1 and CDR2: MNHEY and SVGEGT. Trimming took 2 bases from V and 3 from J, leaving 16 bases between them. In DNA, the CDR3 is TGTGCCAGCAGTTACGCCCTGGGGGGCGTTGACACTGAAGCTTTCTTT. Residues: CASSYALGGVDTEAFF.

Only a few counts were recorded for this clonotype. The chain joins TRBV29-1 to TRBJ1-1, with TRBD1 as a possible D gene (5 bases). CDR1 and CDR2 (germline): SQVTM, ANQGSEA. The CDR3 has 13 amino acids. The V gene lost 3 bases and the J gene lost 6 bases, with 14 bases spanning the gap. The DNA of the CDR3 is TGCAGCGTTGATTCTTTGGTAGGGGCTGAAGCTTTCTTT. Protein: CSVDSLVGAEAFF.

This clonotype was counted ten times or more. V and J are TRBV29-1 and TRBJ2-7, with 10 positions matching TRBD1. CDR1 is SQVTM and CDR2 is ANQGSEA in the germline V gene. Unmatched junction bases numbered 3, after V lost 3 bases and J lost 7 bases. This CDR3 spans 12 amino acids. CDR3 amino acids: CSVDDRGQEQYF. CDR3 nucleotide sequence: TGCAGCGTTGATGACAGGGGGCAAGAGCAGTACTTC.

The V call is TRBV7-2, the J call TRBJ2-5; D gene uncertain. This CDR3 has 15 residues. Germline V CDR1 and CDR2: SGHTA, FQGNSA. With 1 base removed from V and 0 bases from J, the gap between germline ends came to 9 bases. The CDR3 reads CASSLGTVYQETQYF. DNA of the CDR3: TGTGCCAGCAGCTTAGGAACAGTGTACCAAGAGACCCAGTACTTC. Combining the CDR3 with reference TRBV7-2 and TRBJ2-5 gives the whole variable domain GAGVSQSPSNKVTEKGKDVELRCDPISGHTALYWYRQSLGQGLEFLIYFQGNSAPDKSGLPSDRFSAERTGGSVSTLTIQRTQQEDSAVYLCASSLGTVYQETQYFGPGTRLLVL.

This clonotype was recorded many times. The chain is built from TRBV7-9 and TRBJ2-3; unclear D gene. The CDR3 is 13 amino acids. The V end lost 1 base, the J end lost 7 bases, and 9 bases lay between the germline ends. In germline, CDR1 is SEHNR, CDR2 FQNEAQ (reference sequence). CDR3 nucleotides: TGTGCCAGCAGCTTAGTCCCAACCCATACGCAGTATTTT. Residues: CASSLVPTHTQYF.

There are a few counts of this clonotype. The chain is built from TRBV30 and TRBJ2-3; no reliable D call. CDR1 GTSNPN and CDR2 SVGIG come from the germline V gene (reference sequence). CDR3 length: 13 residues. V was trimmed by 4 bases and J by 1 base, leaving 9 bases between them. The CDR3 bases are TGTGCCTGGAACCGTGACGGCACAGATACGCAGTATTTT. As protein: CAWNRDGTDTQYF.

This clonotype has a single count. The rearrangement links TRBV6-5 to TRBJ2-3; D gene unclear. This CDR3 is 14 amino acids long. The germline CDR1 and CDR2 sequences are MNHEY and SVGAGI. Trimming took off 0 bases at V and 4 bases at J, with 8 bases between the two ends. The CDR3 is CASSYSGIADTQYF. DNA for the CDR3: TGTGCCAGCAGTTACTCGGGGATCGCAGATACGCAGTATTTT.

This clonotype has just a few counts. The genes are TRBV6-6 and TRBJ2-1, with 10 bases aligning to TRBD2. The CDR3 totals 15 residues. Germline V gives CDR1 MNHNY, CDR2 SVGAGI (reference sequence). Losses at the gene ends were 2 bases for V and 4 bases for J; bases not matched to a gene: 2. This CDR3 reads CASSYGTSAYNEQFF. CDR3 DNA: TGTGCCAGCAGTTACGGGACTAGCGCTTACAATGAGCAGTTCTTC.

This clonotype appeared many times. The chain couples TRBV4-2 to TRBJ2-7; D gene unclear. CDR3 length: 16 residues. From germline, CDR1 is LGHNA and CDR2 YNFKEQ. V dropped 3 bases and J dropped 7 bases, with 22 bases sitting between them. The CDR3 sequence: CASSHAIRTPPREQYF. The CDR3 bases are TGTGCCAGCAGCCACGCTATCCGGACCCCCCCTCGGGAGCAGTACTTC.

In this sample, this clonotype turned up many times. The V and J genes are TRBV29-1 and TRBJ1-5; 8 bases line up with TRBD1. V lost 8 bases, J lost 5 bases, and 8 bases stayed unmatched. This CDR3 spans 13 amino acids. Germline-derived CDR1 and CDR2 are SQVTM and ANQGSEA. Here the CDR3 DNA reads TGCAGCTTCATACAGGGGGGTGATCAGCCCCAGCATTTT. Its translation: CSFIQGGDQPQHF.

J is TRBJ2-7 and V is TRBV28, with 9 bases lining up with TRBD1. The CDR3 is made up of 14 amino acids. Germline-derived CDR1 and CDR2 are MDHEN and SYDVKM. V lost 8 bases and J lost 4; bases outside the gene matches: 9. CDR3 in DNA: TGTGCCAGCGTACCGGGACAGGGCCCTTACGAGCAGTACTTC. It specifies CASVPGQGPYEQYF.

This clonotype appeared a few times. J is TRBJ1-1 and V is TRBV12-3 or TRBV12-4; D remains unclear. The CDR3 runs 12 residues. V lost 5 bases, J lost 6 bases, and 10 bases lay in between. Here the CDR3 reads CASSQESPEAFF. CDR3 nucleotides: TGTGCCAGCAGTCAGGAATCTCCTGAAGCTTTCTTT.

This clonotype was observed a handful of times. V is TRBV10-3 and J is TRBJ2-1, with 7 bases lining up with TRBD1. V shed 6 bases, J shed 9 bases, and the junction held 8 bases outside the gene matches. This CDR3 comprises 13 residues. The germline CDR1 and CDR2 sequences are ENHRY and SYGVKD. CDR3 region: CAISDREEGEQFF. CDR3 DNA: TGTGCCATCAGCGACAGGGAAGAAGGTGAGCAGTTCTTC.

The genes are TRBV12-3 or TRBV12-4 and TRBJ1-1; tentatively, D is TRBD1 (6 bases). The CDR3 has 13 residues. V was clipped by 6 bases and J by 7 bases, with 15 bases between them. The CDR3 reads CASRQGLYGEAFF. For the CDR3, the DNA is TGTGCCAGCAGACAGGGCTTGTATGGTGAAGCTTTCTTT.

This clonotype was counted a few times. The chain carries TRBV20-1 and TRBJ2-3, with 7 positions matching TRBD2. Germline values: CDR1 DFQATT, CDR2 SNEGSKA (reference sequence). With 3 bases clipped from V and 1 base from J, the junction kept 7 bases outside the gene matches. The CDR3 runs 15 residues. CDR3 DNA: TGCAGTGCTAGTCAGGCGGGAGTGGGCACAGATACGCAGTATTTT. Protein: CSASQAGVGTDTQYF.

The J gene is TRBJ1-5, the V gene TRBV18; no definite D call. The CDR3 is 15 residues long. Looked up from germline, CDR1 is KGHSH and CDR2 is LQKENI. Trimming cost V 3 bases and J 3 bases, with 12 bases left between them. CDR3 sequence: CASSPEVSLNQPQHF. CDR3 DNA sequence: TGTGCCAGCTCACCGGAGGTATCCCTCAATCAGCCCCAGCATTTT.

This clonotype was counted a few times. The rearrangement links TRBV27 to TRBJ2-7, with 9 bases lining up with TRBD1. The V gene end was trimmed by 6 bases and the J gene end by 2 bases; junction bases not matched to a gene: 11. Germline CDR1 reads MNHEY; CDR2 reads SMNVEV (reference sequence). The CDR3 length is 16 residues. The CDR3 sequence is CASRRDGTGIPYEQYF. The CDR3 bases are TGTGCCAGCAGGAGGGACGGGACAGGGATCCCCTACGAGCAGTACTTC.

This clonotype showed up just a few times. This chain uses TRBV5-6 with TRBJ2-5; TRBD2 matches 8 bases. CDR1 is SGHDT and CDR2 is YYEEEE in the germline V gene. Unmatched junction bases numbered 3, after V lost 4 bases and J lost 1 base. This CDR3 comprises 14 residues. Here the CDR3 reads CASSRGGSQETQYF. The CDR3 DNA reads as TGTGCCAGCAGCCGGGGGGGTAGCCAAGAGACCCAGTACTTC.

This clonotype has just a few counts. This chain links TRBV7-8 with TRBJ2-1; 9 bases align to TRBD2. The V gene's germline CDR1 is SGHVS and CDR2 FQNEAQ. This CDR3 is built from 16 residues. The J segment lost 8 bases and the V segment lost 5 bases, leaving 13 bases of the junction unmatched. CDR3 DNA sequence: TGTGCCAGCAGCCCTAAGACTAGCGGAGGAAAGGATGAGCAGTTCTTC. Its protein product is CASSPKTSGGKDEQFF.

The V call is TRBV7-9, the J call TRBJ2-7; TRBD1 agrees at 10 bases. This CDR3 region has 14 residues. V dropped 4 bases and J dropped 4; count of bases not matched to a gene: 4. From germline, CDR1 is SEHNR and CDR2 FQNEAQ (reference sequence). As DNA, the CDR3 is TGTGCCAGCAGCTCGACAGGGGGCTGGTACGAGCAGTACTTC. Its translation: CASSSTGGWYEQYF. The complete variable domain, with remaining parts taken from reference TRBV7-9 and TRBJ2-7, reads DTGVSQNPRHKITKRGQNVTFRCDPISEHNRLYWYRQTLGQGPEFLTYFQNEAQLEKSRLLSDRFSAERPKGSFSTLEIQRTEQGDSAMYLCASSSTGGWYEQYFGPGTRLTVT.